This T cell receptor beta chain emerged from a study of T cells in localized non-small cell lung cancer. Notes on this clone: Its target is unknown.

General study points: A raised T cell density in blood coincided with lengthier overall survival. Clonality of T cells reached its maximum in uninvolved adjacent lung, surpassing tumor. A median around 57 of the top 100 tumor clones appeared in adjacent lung.

Trimming shortened V by 2 bases and J by 7 bases, and 14 bases separated the two germline ends. The CDR3 runs 14 residues. Germline CDR1 and CDR2: SEHNR and FQNEAQ (reference sequence). The table came from immunoSEQ multiplex PCR; TCRdb's copy has only in-frame clones and leaves some out. This table has around 41,000 clones, roughly 90% appearing once. The sequenced sample was PBMCs, obtained before any cancer treatment. The clonotype originates from a woman aged 40 to 75 with stage II lung adenocarcinoma. This rearrangement joins TRBV7-9 to TRBJ1-2, with unresolved D. CDR3 region: CASSLYDKQIGYTF. The CDR3 DNA follows: TGTGCCAGCAGCTTATACGACAAACAGATTGGCTACACCTTC.